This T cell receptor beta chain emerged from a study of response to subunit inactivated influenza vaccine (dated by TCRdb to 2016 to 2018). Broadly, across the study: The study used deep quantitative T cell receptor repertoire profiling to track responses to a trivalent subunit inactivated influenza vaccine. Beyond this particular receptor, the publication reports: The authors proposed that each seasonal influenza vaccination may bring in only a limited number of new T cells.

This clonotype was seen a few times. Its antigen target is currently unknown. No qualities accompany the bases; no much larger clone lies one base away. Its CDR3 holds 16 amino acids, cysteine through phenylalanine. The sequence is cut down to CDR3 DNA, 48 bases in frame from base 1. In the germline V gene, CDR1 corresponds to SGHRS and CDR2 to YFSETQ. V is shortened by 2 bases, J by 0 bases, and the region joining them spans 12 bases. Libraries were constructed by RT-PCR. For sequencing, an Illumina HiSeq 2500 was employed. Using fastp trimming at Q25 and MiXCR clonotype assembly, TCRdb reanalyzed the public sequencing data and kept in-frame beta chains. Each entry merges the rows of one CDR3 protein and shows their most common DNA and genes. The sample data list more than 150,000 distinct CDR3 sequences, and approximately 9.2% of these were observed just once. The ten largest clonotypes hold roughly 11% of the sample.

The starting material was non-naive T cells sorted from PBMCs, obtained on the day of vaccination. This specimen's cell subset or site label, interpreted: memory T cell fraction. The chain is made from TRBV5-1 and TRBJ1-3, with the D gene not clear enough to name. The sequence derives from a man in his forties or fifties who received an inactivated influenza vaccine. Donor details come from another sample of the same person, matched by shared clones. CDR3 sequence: CASSLSDGSSGNTIYF. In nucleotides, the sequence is TGCGCCAGCAGCTTATCGGACGGGAGCTCTGGAAACACCATATATTTT.